The source of this T cell receptor beta chain is a study of T cells in localized non-small cell lung cancer. General study results and limits: Prolonged overall survival went with higher T cell density in the blood. The highest T cell clonality was in uninvolved adjacent lung, above tumor.

About this clone itself: Its antigen is not known.

Repertoires were generated with immunoSEQ multiplex PCR, while TCRdb's copy carries only in-frame clones and drops some. This sample has about 28,000 clones, with 80% to 95% found just once. This sequence was found in a woman between 35 and 75 years old with stage III lung adenocarcinoma. The sample consisted of peripheral blood mononuclear cells, taken before any cancer treatment.

The CDR3 spells CASSVGGPDTQYF. The CDR3 region has the DNA TGTGCCAGCAGCGTAGGGGGCCCAGATACGCAGTATTTT. This rearrangement joins TRBV9 to TRBJ2-3, with D tentatively TRBD1 (5 bases). The CDR3 extends over 13 amino acids. Per the germline V gene, CDR1 is SGDLS and CDR2 is YYNGEE. V gave up 0 bases and J gave up 4 bases, with 6 bases separating them.